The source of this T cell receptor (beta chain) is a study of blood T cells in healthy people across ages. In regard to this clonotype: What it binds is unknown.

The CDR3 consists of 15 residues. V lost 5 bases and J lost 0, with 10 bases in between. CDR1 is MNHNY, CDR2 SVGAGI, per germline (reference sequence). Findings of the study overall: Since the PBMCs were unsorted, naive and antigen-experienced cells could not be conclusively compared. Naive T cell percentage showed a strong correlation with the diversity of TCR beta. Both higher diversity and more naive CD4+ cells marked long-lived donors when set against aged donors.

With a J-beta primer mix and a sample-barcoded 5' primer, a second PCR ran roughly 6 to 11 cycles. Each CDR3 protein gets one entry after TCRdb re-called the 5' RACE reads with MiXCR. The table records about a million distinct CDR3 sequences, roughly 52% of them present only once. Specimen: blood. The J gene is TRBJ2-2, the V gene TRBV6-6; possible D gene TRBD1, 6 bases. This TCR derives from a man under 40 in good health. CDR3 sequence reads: CASSPGQPNTGELFF. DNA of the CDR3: TGTGCCAGCAGTCCGGGACAACCGAACACCGGGGAGCTGTTTTTT.